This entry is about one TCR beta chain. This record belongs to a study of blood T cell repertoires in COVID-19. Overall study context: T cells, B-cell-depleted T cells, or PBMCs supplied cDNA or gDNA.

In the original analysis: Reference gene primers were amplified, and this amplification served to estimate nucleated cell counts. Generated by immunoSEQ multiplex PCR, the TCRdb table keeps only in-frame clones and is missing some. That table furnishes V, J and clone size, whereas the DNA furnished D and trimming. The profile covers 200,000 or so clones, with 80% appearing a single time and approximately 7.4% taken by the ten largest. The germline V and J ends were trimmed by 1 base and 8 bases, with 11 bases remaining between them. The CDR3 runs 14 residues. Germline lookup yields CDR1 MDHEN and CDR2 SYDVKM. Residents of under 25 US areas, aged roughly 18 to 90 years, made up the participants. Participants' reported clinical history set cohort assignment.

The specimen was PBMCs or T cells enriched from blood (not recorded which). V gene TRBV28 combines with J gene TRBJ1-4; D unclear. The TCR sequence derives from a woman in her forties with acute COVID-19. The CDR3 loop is CASSLLRGGEKLFF. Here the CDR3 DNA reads TGTGCCAGCAGTTTATTACGGGGAGGGGAAAAACTGTTTTTT.